This T cell receptor (beta chain) was observed in a study of blood T cells in healthy people across ages. Findings of the study overall: Whereas aged donors had fewer naive CD4+ cells, long-lived donors had more of them and higher diversity.

A sample-barcoded 5' primer and a J-beta primer mix were used in a second PCR of roughly 6 to 12 cycles. In TCRdb, the 5' RACE reads were re-called with MiXCR into one record per CDR3 protein. The data contain more than 750,000 distinct CDR3 sequences, almost 30% of them singletons. The table lists this clonotype with a few counts. Its target is unknown. V gave up 5 bases and J gave up 6 bases, with 13 bases separating them. The CDR3 length is 13 residues. CDR1 is SGHTA and CDR2 is FQGNSA in the germline V gene. These data also formed part of another study, on T cells of mothers and their children. In that study: From each mother came over 9 million TCR beta CDR3 reads, and from each child came a few million. The study found slightly higher but non-significant overlap in related versus unrelated mother-child pairs.

This TCR was recovered from a woman in her forties in good health. This rearrangement joins TRBV7-2 to TRBJ1-1; tentatively, D is TRBD1 (5 bases). The specimen sequenced was blood. The CDR3 loop is CASSAHPGSEAFF. The CDR3 region has the DNA TGTGCCAGCAGCGCCCATCCAGGGTCTGAAGCTTTCTTT.